These T cell receptor beta chains were read from a single sample in a study of blood T cells in healthy people across ages. TCRdb independently ran MiXCR on the 5' RACE reads; one entry per CDR3 protein. The sample lists 650,000 to 950,000 distinct CDR3 sequences, under 55% occurring once. The sequenced sample consisted of blood. These receptors originate from a man in his sixties in good health. CDR3s include the opening cysteine and the closing phenylalanine or tryptophan. Each record gives: D gene, CDR3 length, V gene, J gene, clone size, CDR3 DNA, CDR3 protein. A D gene is named only where the DNA matches it firmly. Clone size is not always given. Where it is, it says once, few, many or a class for expanded clones.

TRBD2	14	TRBV29-1	TRBJ2-1	.	TGCAGCGCCCGGGGGGAGAGCTCCTACAATGAGCAGTTCTTC	CSARGESSYNEQFF
.	13	TRBV7-3	TRBJ1-1	once	TGTGCCAGCAGAAATCCGGGACCCCACTCGGCTTTCTTT	CASRNPGPHSAFF
TRBD2	14	TRBV20-1	TRBJ2-1	few	TGCAGTGCTAGAGATCTGACTAGCCCCAATGAGCAGTTCTTC	CSARDLTSPNEQFF
.	14	TRBV29-1	TRBJ1-5	once	TGCAGCGTTCAGGTGTCGGGGAGCAATCAGCCCCAGCATTTT	CSVQVSGSNQPQHF
.	13	TRBV24-1	TRBJ2-3	few	TGTGCCACAGGGGACCCTAACACAGATACGCAGTATTTT	CATGDPNTDTQYF
TRBD2	16	TRBV7-2	TRBJ2-1	few	TGTGCCAGCAGCTTAGCTAGCGGGGTTGAATCAGGTGAGCAGTTCTTC	CASSLASGVESGEQFF
.	15	TRBV28	TRBJ2-1	.	TGTGCCAGCAGTTCAGGAGCTAGGGGGGACAATGAGCAGTTCTTC	CASSSGARGDNEQFF
TRBD2	16	TRBV11-2	TRBJ2-3	few	TGTGCCAGCAGCTTAAGCGGGGGGCCACGGACAGATACGCAGTATTTT	CASSLSGGPRTDTQYF
.	15	TRBV12-3/TRBV12-4	TRBJ2-3	.	TGTGCCAGCAGTTTACCCCCGGGGCGTGCAGATACGCAGTATTTT	CASSLPPGRADTQYF
.	15	TRBV9	TRBJ1-2	.	TGTGCCAGCAGCCTATTCTCCGGGACGGAGTATGGCTACACCTTC	CASSLFSGTEYGYTF
.	13	TRBV5-6	TRBJ2-7	few	TGTGCCAGCACCCCACAGAGATCATACGAGCAGTACTTC	CASTPQRSYEQYF
.	13	TRBV19	TRBJ1-5	.	TGTGCCAGTAGTATGAGGATGGATCAGCCCCAGCATTTT	CASSMRMDQPQHF
TRBD1	15	TRBV28	TRBJ2-5	.	TGTGCCAGCAGTCGGAACAGGGGGAGTCAAGAGACCCCGTACTTC	CASSRNRGSQETPYF
.	16	TRBV29-1	TRBJ2-1	few	TGCAGCGGAAGAAGGGAGAGACTGGGTTCCTACAATGAGCAGTTCTTC	CSGRRERLGSYNEQFF
TRBD2	16	TRBV7-2	TRBJ2-7	few	TGTGCCAGCAGCTTATTTTCAGCGGGGGGGCCGGGTGAGCAGTACTTC	CASSLFSAGGPGEQYF
.	16	TRBV24-1	TRBJ1-5	once	TGTGCCACCAGTGATGATGGTCCCCACGCGAATCAGCCCCAGCATTTT	CATSDDGPHANQPQHF
.	14	TRBV9	TRBJ2-1	many	TGTGCCAGCAACCCTGCCCCGACCCACAATGAGCAGTTCTTC	CASNPAPTHNEQFF
TRBD2	14	TRBV20-1	TRBJ2-5	.	TGCAGTGCTGGCACTAGCGGGGGAGTAGAGACCCAGTACTTC	CSAGTSGGVETQYF
.	16	TRBV7-9	TRBJ2-7	few	TGTGCCAGCAGCCAGGGGGGTCCGATGGGAGCTTACGAGCAGTACTTC	CASSQGGPMGAYEQYF
.	10	TRBV30	TRBJ2-4	.	TGTGCCTGGAGTAACGGAGAGCAGTACTTC	CAWSNGEQYF
.	14	TRBV6-1	TRBJ2-7	many	TGTGCCAGCAGTAGACAGTTTTTGTCCTACGAGCAGTACTTC	CASSRQFLSYEQYF
.	14	TRBV11-2	TRBJ2-1	.	TGTGCCAGCAGCTTAGTTATCTTGGGGAATGAGCAGTTCTTC	CASSLVILGNEQFF
.	14	TRBV6-5	TRBJ1-6	.	TGTGCCAGCAGTTACGGGCAGGGGTTATCACCCCTCCACTTT	CASSYGQGLSPLHF
TRBD1	20	TRBV5-1	TRBJ2-6	.	TGCGCCAGCAGCCTTCTCCCCCTACAGGGGGCAGGCTCTGGGGCCAACGTCCTGACTTTC	CASSLLPLQGAGSGANVLTF
TRBD2	16	TRBV5-5	TRBJ2-5	.	TGTGCCAGCAGCTTGTTGCCTAGCGGGGTCCAAGAGACCCAGTACTTC	CASSLLPSGVQETQYF
TRBD1	15	TRBV12-3/TRBV12-4	TRBJ2-3	.	TGTGCCAGCAGTCCGCGGGACAGGGGCACAGATACGCAGTATTTT	CASSPRDRGTDTQYF
.	18	TRBV2	TRBJ2-3	few	TGTGCCATACAAGCCCCGATACATTCTCGCACTAGCACAGATACGCAGTATTTT	CAIQAPIHSRTSTDTQYF
.	15	TRBV20-1	TRBJ2-3	few	TGCAGTGCCCCGGACTCGGGGCGTAGCACAGATACGCAGTATTTT	CSAPDSGRSTDTQYF
.	14	TRBV28	TRBJ1-6	few	TGTGCCAGTAGAAAAGGGCAGCATAATTCACCCCTCCACTTT	CASRKGQHNSPLHF
TRBD2	15	TRBV2	TRBJ2-3	.	TGTGCCAGCCGGACTAGCGGGGCTTCCACAGATACGCAGTATTTT	CASRTSGASTDTQYF
.	14	TRBV12-5	TRBJ2-1	few	TGTGCTAGTGGTTTGGCAGCCCTGGCGCACGAGCAGTTCTTC	CASGLAALAHEQFF
TRBD1	13	TRBV9	TRBJ2-7	many	TGTGCCAGCAGTGGGACAGGGGACTACGAGCAGTACTTC	CASSGTGDYEQYF
TRBD1	13	TRBV28	TRBJ1-6	.	TGTGCCAGCAGCCGGGACAGACCGGCACCCCTCCACTTT	CASSRDRPAPLHF
.	15	TRBV7-3	TRBJ1-4	few	TGTGCCAGCAGCTCCACGGGACCGTTGGATGAAAAACTGTTTTTT	CASSSTGPLDEKLFF
.	14	TRBV6-1	TRBJ2-3	.	TGTGCCAGCACTGGACAGACTAGCACAGATACGCAGTATTTT	CASTGQTSTDTQYF
.	15	TRBV7-2	TRBJ2-7	few	TGTGCCAGCAGCTTAGGTGCGGTCGCCCCGGTCGAGCAGTACTTC	CASSLGAVAPVEQYF
TRBD2	19	TRBV5-1	TRBJ2-3	.	TGCGCCAGCAGCTATGAATCGACTAGCGGGGGGGCGGGCACAGATACGCAGTATTTT	CASSYESTSGGAGTDTQYF